The 9 T cell receptor beta chains below were found in one sample sequenced in a study of PD-L1 blockade in urothelial cancer. The data were produced by immunoSEQ multiplex PCR, yet TCRdb's version contains in-frame clones alone and is incomplete. The repertoire holds about 22,000 clones, with 90% as singletons. Material: PBMCs, obtained around atezolizumab (anti-PD-L1) treatment. The receptors were gathered from a woman aged 55-75 years with urothelial cancer.

This clone occurred once. V is TRBV9 and J is TRBJ2-6; D gene ambiguous. Trimming cost V 3 bases and J 0 bases, with 13 bases left between them. Germline V lookup: CDR1 SGDLS, CDR2 YYNGEE. The CDR3 runs 17 residues. The chain's CDR3 is CASSALVPFSGANVLTF. For the CDR3, the DNA is TGTGCCAGCAGCGCCCTAGTCCCGTTCTCTGGGGCCAACGTCCTGACTTTC.

The chain carries TRBV7-2 and TRBJ2-7; possible D gene TRBD2, 6 bases. In germline, CDR1 is SGHTA, CDR2 FQGNSA. V gave up 5 bases and J gave up 0 bases, with 11 bases separating them. This CDR3 is 14 amino acids long. The CDR3 DNA reads TGTGCCAGCAGCCGCGGGACGGTCTCCTACGAGCAGTACTTC. This codes for CASSRGTVSYEQYF. The whole variable domain, remainder taken from reference TRBV7-2 and TRBJ2-7, is GAGVSQSPSNKVTEKGKDVELRCDPISGHTALYWYRQSLGQGLEFLIYFQGNSAPDKSGLPSDRFSAERTGGSVSTLTIQRTQQEDSAVYLCASSRGTVSYEQYFGPGTRLTVT.

V usage is TRBV25-1 and J usage is TRBJ1-1; D remains unclear. With 7 bases removed from V and 6 bases from J, the gap between germline ends came to 15 bases. Germline CDR1 reads MGHDK; CDR2 reads SYGVNS. The CDR3 is 13 residues long. The CDR3 spells CASTKNVRAEAFF. The CDR3 DNA is TGTGCCAGCACCAAAAACGTCCGGGCTGAAGCTTTCTTT. Looking up the rest from reference TRBV25-1 and TRBJ1-1 gives the full variable domain: EADIYQTPRYLVIGTGKKITLECSQTMGHDKMYWYQQDPGMELHLIHYSYGVNSTEKGDLSSESTVSRIRTEHFPLTLESARPSHTSQYLCASTKNVRAEAFFGQGTRLTVV.

The chain is built from TRBV6-1 and TRBJ2-1; D might be TRBD2 (5 bases). The germline gives CDR1 MNHNS, CDR2 SASEGT. The CDR3 has 16 residues. Trimming took 0 bases from V and 5 from J, leaving 14 bases between them. CDR3 nucleotides: TGTGCCAGCAGTGAAGCGTTCGCTTACGGGAACAATGAGCAGTTCTTC. Translating gives CASSEAFAYGNNEQFF.

The chain carries TRBV7-9 and TRBJ2-5; tentative D call: TRBD2 (5 bases). Germline V gives CDR1 SEHNR, CDR2 FQNEAQ (reference sequence). This CDR3 is 14 amino acids long. V was pared by 5 bases and J by 5 bases, with 15 bases between. The CDR3 sequence is CASSLGGSAETQYF. The CDR3, as DNA: TGTGCCAGCAGCCTAGGCGGTAGCGCTGAGACCCAGTACTTC.

This chain joins TRBV28 and TRBJ2-3; no reliable D call. Trimming took off 8 bases at V and 0 bases at J, with 12 bases between the two ends. CDR3 length: 14 amino acids. Germline assignment: CDR1 MDHEN and CDR2 SYDVKM. In DNA form, the CDR3 reads TGTGCCAGCCGTGCAGGCTGGAGCACAGATACGCAGTATTTT. Its protein product is CASRAGWSTDTQYF.

The table lists this clone with a count of one. The chain recombines TRBV6-5 with TRBJ2-5, with 7 bases aligning to TRBD1. J gave up 4 bases and V 4 bases, and 3 bases lay outside the gene matches. Germline V CDR1 and CDR2: MNHEY, SVGAGI. This CDR3 is built from 13 residues. The CDR3 is CASSWAGGETQYF. The CDR3 DNA sequence: TGTGCCAGCAGTTGGGCAGGGGGAGAGACCCAGTACTTC.

The chain recombines TRBV7-8 with TRBJ2-1, with a possible D match to TRBD2 (6 bases). Germline CDR1 reads SGHVS; CDR2 reads FQNEAQ. The CDR3 runs to 12 residues. The V end was cut by 5 bases, the J end by 9 bases, with 11 bases between. The DNA for the CDR3 is TGTGCCAGCAGCCCCCGAGCGGGTGAGCAGTTCTTC. It yields the protein CASSPRAGEQFF.

The chain couples TRBV28 to TRBJ2-7; D might be TRBD1 (6 bases). Looked up from germline, CDR1 is MDHEN and CDR2 is SYDVKM. The CDR3 extends over 14 amino acids. The ends were cut back, 2 bases at V and 3 bases at J, with 11 bases in the middle. CDR3 DNA: TGTGCCAGCAGTTTACCGGACAGCAACTACGAGCAGTACTTC. Its protein product is CASSLPDSNYEQYF. Using reference TRBV28 and TRBJ2-7 for the parts outside the CDR3, the full variable domain is DVKVTQSSRYLVKRTGEKVFLECVQDMDHENMFWYRQDPGLGLRLIYFSYDVKMKEKGDIPEGYSVSREKKERFSLILESASTNQTSMYLCASSLPDSNYEQYFGPGTRLTVT.